This TCR beta chain was found in a study of T cell responses to AZD1222 COVID-19 vaccine. Some clones are missing from TCRdb's copy, which holds only in-frame ones; the method was immunoSEQ multiplex PCR. The profile covers roughly 49,000 clones, with about 74% appearing a single time and roughly 7.2% taken by the ten largest. Losses at the gene ends were 3 bases for V and 8 bases for J; bases not matched to a gene: 11. The CDR3 extends over 17 amino acids. CDR1 and CDR2 (germline): SGHNT, YYREEE (reference sequence). The source of this sequence is an adult in good health. The input for sequencing was peripheral blood, taken on day 0 of AZD1222 vaccination. This chain links TRBV5-4 with TRBJ1-4; 12 nucleotides agree with TRBD1. CDR3 residues: CASSSGTGGSFGEKLFF. As DNA, the CDR3 is TGTGCCAGCAGCTCCGGGACAGGGGGCTCCTTTGGAGAAAAACTGTTTTTT.